Listed here are 21 T cell receptor beta chains from one sample, sequenced in a study of shared clonotypes between healthy human individuals. This table comes from immunoSEQ multiplex PCR, and its TCRdb copy is limited to in-frame clones, with some not included. The sample consists of nearly 2 million clones, around 96% of them appearing once. CD8 cells classed as naive were CD45RO-negative and positively selected for CCR7, excluding terminally differentiated effector memory CD45RA+ cells. The sequenced sample consisted of naive CD8+ T cells sorted from blood. The receptors derive from a man aged 18 to 29 in good health.

V usage is TRBV10-3 and J usage is TRBJ2-7; 15 bases are shared with TRBD2. V shed 4 bases and J 4 bases; nucleotides not matched to a gene: 11. The CDR3 totals 18 residues. The germline V gene has CDR1 ENHRY and CDR2 SYGVKD. This chain's CDR3 is CAISGGTSGRNQEYEQYF. Here the CDR3 DNA reads TGTGCCATCAGTGGAGGGACTAGCGGGAGGAATCAGGAGTACGAGCAGTACTTC.

The rearrangement uses TRBV7-9 and TRBJ2-3, with 14 bases lining up with TRBD2. Unmatched junction bases numbered 5, after V lost 7 bases and J lost 2 bases. The CDR3 is 16 residues long. Germline assignment: CDR1 SEHNR and CDR2 FQNEAQ (reference sequence). CDR3 bases: TGTGCCAGCACCCTGGGACTAGCGGGAGCCACAGATACGCAGTATTTT. Protein sequence: CASTLGLAGATDTQYF. Filled out from reference TRBV7-9 and TRBJ2-3, the complete variable domain reads DTGVSQNPRHKITKRGQNVTFRCDPISEHNRLYWYRQTLGQGPEFLTYFQNEAQLEKSRLLSDRFSAERPKGSFSTLEIQRTEQGDSAMYLCASTLGLAGATDTQYFGPGTRLTVL.

V is TRBV30 and J is TRBJ1-6; D is unclear. V was trimmed by 4 bases and J by 10 bases, leaving 14 bases between them. Germline V gene lookup returns CDR1 GTSNPN and CDR2 SVGIG (reference sequence). This CDR3 has 13 residues. CDR3 amino acids: CAWTPTEGSPLHF. The CDR3 region has the DNA TGTGCCTGGACCCCTACGGAGGGATCACCCCTCCACTTT.

In this sample, this clone turned up once. The sample holds other DNA sequences that translate to the same CDR3. The chain couples TRBV11-2 to TRBJ2-7, with D possibly matching TRBD1 (6 bases). From germline, CDR1 is SGHAT and CDR2 FQNNGV. V gave up 0 bases and J gave up 3 bases, with 9 bases separating them. The CDR3 covers 14 residues. The CDR3 loop reads CASSLEAGDYEQYF. The CDR3 nucleotides are TGTGCCAGCAGCTTAGAAGCAGGGGACTACGAGCAGTACTTC.

As concerns this clone: This could be a read error, since a much larger clone is one nucleotide away. The same CDR3 also results from other DNA sequences found in this sample. The V call is TRBV9, the J call TRBJ1-1; no reliable D call. Germline CDR1 reads SGDLS; CDR2 reads YYNGEE. With 0 bases removed from V and 4 bases from J, the gap between germline ends came to 7 bases. The CDR3 consists of 13 residues. This chain's CDR3 is CASSVGGSTEAFF. CDR3 nucleotides: TGTGCCAGCAGCGTAGGAGGAAGCACTGAAGCTTTCTTT.

This rearrangement joins TRBV9 to TRBJ1-2; D unclear. Germline values: CDR1 SGDLS, CDR2 YYNGEE. Trimming shortened V by 4 bases and J by 6 bases, and 22 bases separated the two germline ends. The CDR3 totals 16 residues. The CDR3 protein is CASSSPREGLTHGYTF. In DNA form, the CDR3 reads TGTGCCAGCAGCTCCCCAAGGGAGGGTTTAACGCATGGCTACACCTTC.

CDR3 protein: CASSPLPGGLETQYF. For the CDR3, the DNA is TGTGCCAGCAGCCCCCTGCCCGGGGGGCTGGAGACCCAGTACTTC. The J gene is TRBJ2-5, the V gene TRBV13; weak D call: TRBD2 (7 bases). Trimming stripped 5 bases from V and 5 bases from J, with 18 bases between. There are 15 residues in the CDR3. Germline CDR1 and CDR2: PRHDT and FYEKMQ (reference sequence).

The chain uses TRBV6-6 and TRBJ2-3; 13 bases are shared with TRBD2. V lost 6 bases and J lost 6; bases outside the gene matches: 6. CDR1 and CDR2 from the germline V gene are MNHNY and SVGAGI (reference sequence). The CDR3 is 15 residues long. This CDR3 reads CASSVLAGGPDTQYF. CDR3 sequence (DNA): TGTGCCAGCAGCGTACTAGCGGGAGGGCCTGATACGCAGTATTTT.

This clone appeared once. One end of the junction is discordant with germline, which a read error may explain. This chain connects TRBV6-1 to TRBJ2-5; TRBD2 matches 8 bases. Germline lookup yields CDR1 MNHNS and CDR2 SASEGT. The CDR3 is made up of 15 amino acids. In DNA form, the CDR3 reads TGTGCCGGCAGTGAAGCGGGGGTGCCCCAGGAGACCCAGTACTTC. Protein sequence: CAGSEAGVPQETQYF.

Notes on this clone: The sample contains more than one DNA sequence encoding this CDR3. The V gene is TRBV7-9, the J gene TRBJ1-1; 8 bases are a match to TRBD1. With 1 base clipped from V and 4 bases from J, the junction kept 2 bases outside the gene matches. The V gene's germline CDR1 is SEHNR and CDR2 FQNEAQ (reference sequence). This CDR3 region has 14 residues. CDR3 sequence reads: CASSLVQGVTEAFF. The CDR3 bases are TGTGCCAGCAGCTTAGTACAGGGGGTCACTGAAGCTTTCTTT.

This clone was seen a handful of times. The rearrangement links TRBV2 to TRBJ1-6; TRBD1 is a possible D gene (5 bases). The CDR3 is made up of 15 amino acids. Germline loops: CDR1 SNHLY, CDR2 FYNNEI. Trimming pared 6 bases from V and 6 bases from J, leaving 15 bases between. CDR3 sequence reads: CASSSGTEANSPLHF. CDR3 DNA sequence: TGTGCCAGCAGCTCCGGGACGGAGGCTAATTCACCCCTCCACTTT.

The chain couples TRBV7-3 to TRBJ2-5; D remains unclear. V was pared by 5 bases and J by 0 bases, with 7 bases between. The germline V gene has CDR1 SGHTA and CDR2 FQGTGA. The CDR3 spans 13 residues. The CDR3 reads CASSRRHQETQYF. The CDR3 nucleotides read TGTGCCAGCAGCCGACGGCACCAAGAGACCCAGTACTTC.

The DNA of the CDR3 is TGTGCCAGCAGCCTTGGACAGGGGGCGCGGGGCACTGAAGCTTTCTTT. This codes for CASSLGQGARGTEAFF. The rearrangement joins TRBV28 to TRBJ1-1; 11 nucleotides line up with TRBD1. Germline V gives CDR1 MDHEN, CDR2 SYDVKM. V was clipped by 6 bases and J by 4 bases; unmatched bases: 10. There are 16 residues in the CDR3.

This chain uses TRBV7-2 with TRBJ2-1; 13 positions match TRBD2. CDR1 is SGHTA, CDR2 FQGNSA, per germline. J gave up 4 bases and V 3 bases, and 6 bases lay outside the gene matches. CDR3 length equals 17 residues. The CDR3 here is CASSFTGTSGAYNEQFF. The CDR3 coding sequence is TGTGCCAGCAGCTTTACCGGGACTAGCGGGGCTTACAATGAGCAGTTCTTC.

This clone was seen a single time. The CDR3 bases are TGTGCCAGCAAACAAGAGACCCAGTACTTC. Its translation: CASKQETQYF. This chain links TRBV6-5 with TRBJ2-5; no clear D. The CDR3 has 10 amino acids. V dropped 7 bases and J dropped 2 bases, with 2 bases sitting between them. Per germline, CDR1 MNHEY and CDR2 SVGAGI.

Note on this clone: Within the sample, other DNA sequences also encode this same CDR3. The chain employs TRBV11-2 and TRBJ2-7; 7 bases match TRBD1. The V segment lost 5 bases and the J segment 2 bases; nucleotides outside the gene matches: 3. This CDR3 region has 13 residues. Germline V CDR1 and CDR2: SGHAT, FQNNGV. The CDR3: CASSTGTAYEQYF. The CDR3 DNA reads as TGTGCCAGCAGCACAGGGACAGCCTACGAGCAGTACTTC.

The chain links TRBV6-1 to TRBJ2-1; D is unresolved. Germline V gene data show CDR1 as MNHNS and CDR2 as SASEGT. The CDR3 runs 13 residues. With 3 bases removed from V and 3 bases from J, the gap between germline ends came to 6 bases. Here the CDR3 DNA reads TGTGCCAGCAGTGAGTTAGTCTACAATGAGCAGTTCTTC. As protein: CASSELVYNEQFF.

With regard to this clone: The same CDR3 is also encoded by other DNA sequences in this sample. The J gene is TRBJ2-7, the V gene TRBV9; 11 bases align to TRBD1. V trimming: 3 bases; J trimming: 5 bases; junction bases outside the gene matches: 4. Germline V gene lookup returns CDR1 SGDLS and CDR2 YYNGEE. The CDR3 totals 14 residues. The CDR3 DNA reads as TGTGCCAGCAGCGCAGGGACAGGGGGAGACGAGCAGTACTTC. This encodes CASSAGTGGDEQYF.

J is TRBJ2-2 and V is TRBV30; D uncertain. Germline CDR1 GTSNPN, CDR2 SVGIG (reference sequence). This CDR3 has 12 residues. Trimming shortened V by 3 bases and J by 8 bases, and 10 bases separated the two germline ends. This CDR3 is CAWSLPAGELFF. CDR3 bases: TGTGCCTGGAGCCTACCAGCGGGGGAGCTGTTTTTT.

The chain recombines TRBV19 with TRBJ2-5, with 7 bases aligning to TRBD2. Trimming removed 7 bases from V and 4 bases from J; junction bases left unmatched: 9. The germline V gene encodes CDR1 LNHDA and CDR2 SQIVND (reference sequence). This CDR3 is 14 amino acids long. The CDR3 DNA is TGTGCCAGTATGGAGGGAGGGCCTCCAGAGACCCAGTACTTC. This sequence encodes CASMEGGPPETQYF.

The chain combines TRBV6-5 with TRBJ2-6; no clear D gene. V was pared by 2 bases and J by 4 bases, with 6 bases between. Germline CDR1 and CDR2: MNHEY and SVGAGI. The CDR3 has 14 residues. CDR3: CASSYTEGANVLTF. Here the CDR3 DNA reads TGTGCCAGCAGTTACACCGAAGGGGCCAACGTCCTGACTTTC.